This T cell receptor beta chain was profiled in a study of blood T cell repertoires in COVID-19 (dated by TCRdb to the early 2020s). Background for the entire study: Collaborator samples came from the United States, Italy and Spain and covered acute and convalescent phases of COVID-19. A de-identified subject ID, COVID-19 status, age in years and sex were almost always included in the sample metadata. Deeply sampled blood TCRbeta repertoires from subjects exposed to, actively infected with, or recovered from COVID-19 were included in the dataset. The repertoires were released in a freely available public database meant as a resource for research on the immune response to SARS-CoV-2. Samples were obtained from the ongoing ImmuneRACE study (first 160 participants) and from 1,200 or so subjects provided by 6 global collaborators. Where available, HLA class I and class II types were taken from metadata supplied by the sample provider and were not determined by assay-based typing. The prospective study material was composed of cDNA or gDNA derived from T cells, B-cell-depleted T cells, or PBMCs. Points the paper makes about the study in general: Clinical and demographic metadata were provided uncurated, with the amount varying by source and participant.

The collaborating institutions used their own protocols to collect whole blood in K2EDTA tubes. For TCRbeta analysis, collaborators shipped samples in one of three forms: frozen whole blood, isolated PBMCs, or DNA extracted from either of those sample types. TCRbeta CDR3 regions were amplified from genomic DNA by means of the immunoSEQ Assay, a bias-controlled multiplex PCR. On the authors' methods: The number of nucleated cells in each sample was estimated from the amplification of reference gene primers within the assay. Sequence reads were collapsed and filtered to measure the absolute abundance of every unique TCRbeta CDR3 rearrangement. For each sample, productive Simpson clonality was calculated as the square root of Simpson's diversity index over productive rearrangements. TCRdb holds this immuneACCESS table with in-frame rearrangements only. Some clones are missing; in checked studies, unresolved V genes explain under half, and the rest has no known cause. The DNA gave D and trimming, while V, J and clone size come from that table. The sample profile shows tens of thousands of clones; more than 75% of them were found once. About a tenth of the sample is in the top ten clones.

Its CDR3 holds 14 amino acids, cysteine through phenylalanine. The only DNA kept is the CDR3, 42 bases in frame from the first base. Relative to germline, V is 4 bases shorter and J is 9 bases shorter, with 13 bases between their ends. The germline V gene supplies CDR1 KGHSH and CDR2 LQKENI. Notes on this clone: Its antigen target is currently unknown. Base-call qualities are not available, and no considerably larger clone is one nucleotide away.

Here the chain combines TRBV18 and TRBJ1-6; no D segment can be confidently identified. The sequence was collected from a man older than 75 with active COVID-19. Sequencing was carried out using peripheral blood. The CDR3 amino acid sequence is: CASSQWGEGSPLHF. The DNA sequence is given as TGTGCCAGCTCACAATGGGGAGAGGGTTCACCCCTCCACTTT.